The clone carrying this TCR beta chain was observed at least ten times. Germline assignment: CDR1 PRHDT and CDR2 FYEKMQ (reference sequence). Losses at the gene ends were 0 bases for V and 2 bases for J; bases not matched to a gene: 1. CDR3 length: 15 amino acids. This sample stems from a study of identical twins. MiXCR, run by TCRdb on the 5' RACE reads, gives a single entry per CDR3 protein. The sample consists of about 520,000 distinct CDR3 sequences, about 20% of them appearing once. This sample also appeared in a second study, on T cells expressing NK-cell markers.

The receptor was isolated from a woman aged 18-29 years in good health. The sequencing input was CD4+ T cells sorted from blood. The rearrangement joins TRBV13 to TRBJ2-1, with TRBD2 identical over 7 bases. This CDR3 is CASSLGGGTYNEQFF. The CDR3 coding sequence is TGTGCCAGCAGCTTAGGCGGGGGGACCTACAATGAGCAGTTCTTC.